The T cell receptor beta chain described here comes from a study of blood T cell repertoires in COVID-19. As for the study in general: Whether acute or convalescent, the COVID-19 samples came from the United States, Italy and Spain.

Under the authors' procedure: It was from reference gene primer amplification that nucleated cell counts were estimated. The assay was immunoSEQ multiplex PCR, and TCRdb's table has in-frame clones only and misses some. V, J and clone size reflect that table, while D and trimming were determined from the DNA. This table has about 330,000 clones, roughly 89% appearing once. Germline CDR1 MDHEN, CDR2 SYDVKM. The CDR3 has 12 amino acids. The V and J ends lost 4 bases and 2 bases respectively, with 5 bases between them. This receptor was taken from a man aged 30 to 45 with COVID-19, enrolled during active disease. The rearrangement links TRBV28 to TRBJ1-2, with D uncertain. The sequencing input was peripheral blood. CDR3 sequence: CASSSTNYGYTF. The CDR3 DNA reads as TGTGCCAGCAGTTCTACGAACTATGGCTACACCTTC.